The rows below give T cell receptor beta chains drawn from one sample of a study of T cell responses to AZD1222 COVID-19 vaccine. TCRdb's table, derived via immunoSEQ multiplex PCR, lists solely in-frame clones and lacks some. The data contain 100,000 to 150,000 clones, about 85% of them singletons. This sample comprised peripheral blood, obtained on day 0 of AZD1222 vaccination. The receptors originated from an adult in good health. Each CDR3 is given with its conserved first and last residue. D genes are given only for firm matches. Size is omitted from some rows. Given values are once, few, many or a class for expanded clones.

CDR3nt: TGTGCCAGCAGTGAGTTGGGGGCGGGGTACTATGGCTACACCTTC
CDR3aa: CASSELGAGYYGYTF
j_gene: TRBJ1-2
abundance: -
v_gene: TRBV2
d_gene: -

CDR3nt: TGTGCCAGCAGCTTGTCAAATACTCACTTAGATGGCTACACCTTC
CDR3aa: CASSLSNTHLDGYTF
j_gene: TRBJ1-2
abundance: -
v_gene: TRBV7-9
d_gene: -

CDR3nt: TGTGCCAGCAGGGCCCTCGGGGAAGCCGGGGAGCTGTTTTTT
CDR3aa: CASRALGEAGELFF
j_gene: TRBJ2-2
abundance: -
v_gene: TRBV6-5
d_gene: -

CDR3nt: TGTGCCAGCAGTCAGACAGTAGGTACTGAAGCTTTCTTT
CDR3aa: CASSQTVGTEAFF
j_gene: TRBJ1-1
abundance: -
v_gene: TRBV12-3/TRBV12-4
d_gene: -

CDR3nt: TGTGCCAGCAGCCCCTATCCCCCAGTCGCGGGGCTGGCTGGAAACACCATATATTTT
CDR3aa: CASSPYPPVAGLAGNTIYF
j_gene: TRBJ1-3
abundance: -
v_gene: TRBV7-8
d_gene: -

CDR3nt: TGTGCCAGTATTGGCAGGGGTAAAGAGAACACTGAAGCTTTCTTT
CDR3aa: CASIGRGKENTEAFF
j_gene: TRBJ1-1
abundance: once
v_gene: TRBV19
d_gene: -

CDR3nt: TGTGCCAGTAGTATAGCCCGACAGGGGGGCGGCGATGGCTACACCTTC
CDR3aa: CASSIARQGGGDGYTF
j_gene: TRBJ1-2
abundance: few
v_gene: TRBV19
d_gene: TRBD1

CDR3nt: TGCGCCAGCAGCCAGTACAGGGGAGGGACTTATGGCTACACCTTC
CDR3aa: CASSQYRGGTYGYTF
j_gene: TRBJ1-2
abundance: -
v_gene: TRBV4-3
d_gene: TRBD1

CDR3nt: TGTGCCAGCAGCCAAGATCCTCGCACAGATACGCAGTATTTT
CDR3aa: CASSQDPRTDTQYF
j_gene: TRBJ2-3
abundance: -
v_gene: TRBV3-1/TRBV3-2
d_gene: -

CDR3nt: TGTGCTAGTGGCCTCCGGTACTTC
CDR3aa: CASGLRYF
j_gene: TRBJ2-7
abundance: few
v_gene: TRBV12-5
d_gene: -

CDR3nt: TGTGCCAGCAGTTACGACGGGAGCTCTGGAAACACCATATATTTT
CDR3aa: CASSYDGSSGNTIYF
j_gene: TRBJ1-3
abundance: -
v_gene: TRBV6-5
d_gene: -

CDR3nt: TGTGCCAGTAGTATAGTAGTCGGCCCAGGGGGCGGGGAGCTGTTTTTT
CDR3aa: CASSIVVGPGGGELFF
j_gene: TRBJ2-2
abundance: -
v_gene: TRBV19
d_gene: TRBD1

CDR3nt: TGTGCCAGCAGGGAGGGTGGTGGTCTCACCGGGGAGCTGTTTTTT
CDR3aa: CASREGGGLTGELFF
j_gene: TRBJ2-2
abundance: once
v_gene: TRBV2
d_gene: -

CDR3nt: TGTGCCAGCAGCTTTCAGGGCTATACCGAGCAGTACTTC
CDR3aa: CASSFQGYTEQYF
j_gene: TRBJ2-7
abundance: -
v_gene: TRBV5-4
d_gene: -

CDR3nt: TGTGCCAGCAGCCCCCGTGTGGGCCGTGGCTACACCTTC
CDR3aa: CASSPRVGRGYTF
j_gene: TRBJ1-2
abundance: once
v_gene: TRBV7-8
d_gene: -

CDR3nt: TGTGCCAGCTCGGATAGCAATCAGCCCCAGCATTTT
CDR3aa: CASSDSNQPQHF
j_gene: TRBJ1-5
abundance: -
v_gene: TRBV18
d_gene: -

CDR3nt: TGTGCCAGCAGCCAAGCCCTGGGGCCCACAGATACGCAGTATTTT
CDR3aa: CASSQALGPTDTQYF
j_gene: TRBJ2-3
abundance: -
v_gene: TRBV14
d_gene: -

CDR3nt: TGTGCCAGCAGCTTGGGACAGGGGAGAACAGATACGCAGTATTTT
CDR3aa: CASSLGQGRTDTQYF
j_gene: TRBJ2-3
abundance: -
v_gene: TRBV5-4
d_gene: TRBD1

CDR3nt: TGCGCCAGCAGCCAAGGGGAGAACACTGAAGCTTTCTTT
CDR3aa: CASSQGENTEAFF
j_gene: TRBJ1-1
abundance: -
v_gene: TRBV4-3
d_gene: -

CDR3nt: TGTGCCAGCAGTGACGGGGGGGCCTACAATGAGCAGTTCTTC
CDR3aa: CASSDGGAYNEQFF
j_gene: TRBJ2-1
abundance: medium-sized
v_gene: TRBV6-4
d_gene: TRBD2